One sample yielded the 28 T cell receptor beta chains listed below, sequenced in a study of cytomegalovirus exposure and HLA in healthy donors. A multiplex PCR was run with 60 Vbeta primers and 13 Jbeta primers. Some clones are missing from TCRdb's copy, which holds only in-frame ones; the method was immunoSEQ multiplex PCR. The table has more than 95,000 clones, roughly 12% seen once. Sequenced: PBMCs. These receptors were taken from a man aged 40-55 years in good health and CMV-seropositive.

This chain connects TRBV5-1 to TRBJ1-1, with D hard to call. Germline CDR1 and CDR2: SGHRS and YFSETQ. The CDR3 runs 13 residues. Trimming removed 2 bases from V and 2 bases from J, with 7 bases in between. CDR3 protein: CASSFELNTEAFF. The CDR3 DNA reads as TGCGCCAGCAGCTTTGAGCTTAACACTGAAGCTTTCTTT.

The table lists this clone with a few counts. CDR3 residues: CATRTGIFGANVLTF. CDR3 nucleotide sequence: TGTGCCACCCGCACAGGGATATTTGGGGCCAACGTCCTGACTTTC. This chain uses TRBV19 with TRBJ2-6; D is possibly TRBD1 (6 bases). The CDR3 has 15 amino acids. With 10 bases removed from V and 3 bases from J, the gap between germline ends came to 16 bases. CDR1 is LNHDA, CDR2 SQIVND, per germline (reference sequence). The whole variable domain, filled in from reference TRBV19 and TRBJ2-6, reads DGGITQSPKYLFRKEGQNVTLSCEQNLNHDAMYWYRQDPGQGLRLIYYSQIVNDFQKGDIAEGYSVSREKKESFPLTVTSAQKNPTAFYLCATRTGIFGANVLTFGAGSRLTVL.

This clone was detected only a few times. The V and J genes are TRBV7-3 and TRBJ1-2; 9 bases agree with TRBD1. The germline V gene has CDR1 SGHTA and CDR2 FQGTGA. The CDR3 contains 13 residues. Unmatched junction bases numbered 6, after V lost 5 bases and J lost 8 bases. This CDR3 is CASSPRTGVGYTF. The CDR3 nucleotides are TGTGCCAGCAGCCCCCGGACAGGGGTAGGCTACACCTTC.

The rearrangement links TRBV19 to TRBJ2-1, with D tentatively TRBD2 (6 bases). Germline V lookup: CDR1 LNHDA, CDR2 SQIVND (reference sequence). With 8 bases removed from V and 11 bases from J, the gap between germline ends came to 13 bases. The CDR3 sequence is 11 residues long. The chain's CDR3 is CASAGPGKQFF. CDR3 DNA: TGTGCCAGTGCGGGGCCAGGGAAGCAGTTCTTC.

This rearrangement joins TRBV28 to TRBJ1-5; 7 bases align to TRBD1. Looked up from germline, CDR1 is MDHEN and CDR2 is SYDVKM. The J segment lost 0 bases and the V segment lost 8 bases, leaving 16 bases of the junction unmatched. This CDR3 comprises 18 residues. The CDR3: CASRPTGWLGYSNQPQHF. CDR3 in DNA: TGTGCCAGCCGCCCGACAGGGTGGTTAGGATATAGCAATCAGCCCCAGCATTTT.

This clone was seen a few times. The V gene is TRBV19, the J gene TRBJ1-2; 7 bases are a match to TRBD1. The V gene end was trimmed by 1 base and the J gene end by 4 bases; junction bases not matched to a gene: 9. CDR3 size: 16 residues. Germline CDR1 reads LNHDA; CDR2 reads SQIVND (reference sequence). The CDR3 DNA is TGTGCCAGTAGTATAGCCGGAGGGACAGATATCTATGGCTACACCTTC. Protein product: CASSIAGGTDIYGYTF.

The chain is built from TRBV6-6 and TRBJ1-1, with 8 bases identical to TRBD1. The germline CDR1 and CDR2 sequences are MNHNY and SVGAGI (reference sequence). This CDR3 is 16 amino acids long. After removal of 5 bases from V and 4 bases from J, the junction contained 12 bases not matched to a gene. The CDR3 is CASSPSQQGATTEAFF. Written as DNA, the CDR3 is TGTGCCAGCAGTCCCTCCCAGCAGGGGGCGACCACTGAAGCTTTCTTT.

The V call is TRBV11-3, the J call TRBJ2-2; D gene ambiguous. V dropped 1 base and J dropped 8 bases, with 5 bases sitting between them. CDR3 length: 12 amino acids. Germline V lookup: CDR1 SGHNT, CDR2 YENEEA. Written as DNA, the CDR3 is TGTGCCAGCAGCTTAGGGCAAGGGGAGCTGTTTTTT. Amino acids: CASSLGQGELFF.

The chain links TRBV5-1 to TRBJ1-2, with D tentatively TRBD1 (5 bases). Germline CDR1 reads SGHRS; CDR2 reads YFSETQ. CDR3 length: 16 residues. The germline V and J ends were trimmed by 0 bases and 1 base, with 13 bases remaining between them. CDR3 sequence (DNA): TGCGCCAGCAGCTTGGGAGTCTTAAGGGGTAACTATGGCTACACCTTC. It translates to CASSLGVLRGNYGYTF.

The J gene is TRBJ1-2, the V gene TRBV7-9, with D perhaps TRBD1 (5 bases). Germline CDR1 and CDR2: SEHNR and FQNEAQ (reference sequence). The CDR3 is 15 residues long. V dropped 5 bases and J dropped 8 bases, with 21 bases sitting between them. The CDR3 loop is CASSLEAGNVKGYTF. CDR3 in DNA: TGTGCCAGCAGCCTCGAGGCAGGGAACGTGAAAGGCTACACCTTC.

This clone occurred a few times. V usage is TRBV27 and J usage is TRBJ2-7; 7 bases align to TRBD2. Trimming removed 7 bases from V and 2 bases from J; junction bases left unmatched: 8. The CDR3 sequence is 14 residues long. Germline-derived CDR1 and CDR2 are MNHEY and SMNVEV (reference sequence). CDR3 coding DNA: TGTGCCAGCACTCCCCAGCGGGACCCCTACGAGCAGTACTTC. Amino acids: CASTPQRDPYEQYF.

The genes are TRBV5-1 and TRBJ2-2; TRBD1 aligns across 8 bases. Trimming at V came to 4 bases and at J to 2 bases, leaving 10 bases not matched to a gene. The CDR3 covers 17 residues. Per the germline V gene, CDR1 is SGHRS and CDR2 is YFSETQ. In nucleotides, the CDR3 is TGCGCCAGCAGCGGGTGGGCCGGACAGGGAAACACCGGGGAGCTGTTTTTT. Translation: CASSGWAGQGNTGELFF.

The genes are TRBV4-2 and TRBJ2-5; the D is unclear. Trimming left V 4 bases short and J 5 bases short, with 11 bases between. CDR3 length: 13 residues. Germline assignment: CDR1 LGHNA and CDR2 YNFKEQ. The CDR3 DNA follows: TGTGCCAGCAGCCTTTCGGTCGGGGAGACCCAGTACTTC. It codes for CASSLSVGETQYF.

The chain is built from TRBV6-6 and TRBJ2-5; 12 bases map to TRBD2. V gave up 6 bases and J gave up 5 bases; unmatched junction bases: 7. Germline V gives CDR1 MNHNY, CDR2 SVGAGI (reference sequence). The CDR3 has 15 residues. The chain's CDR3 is CASSPSGRAMETQYF. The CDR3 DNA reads TGTGCCAGCAGCCCTAGCGGGAGGGCCATGGAGACCCAGTACTTC.

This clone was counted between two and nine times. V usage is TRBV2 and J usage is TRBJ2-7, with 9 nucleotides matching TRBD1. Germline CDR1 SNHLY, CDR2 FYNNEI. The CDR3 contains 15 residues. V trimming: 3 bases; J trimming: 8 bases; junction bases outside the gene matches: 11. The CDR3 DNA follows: TGTGCCAGCAGTGATGGGGGACAGGGAGGTCATAAGCAGTACTTC. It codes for CASSDGGQGGHKQYF. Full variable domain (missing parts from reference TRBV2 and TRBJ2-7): EPEVTQTPSHQVTQMGQEVILRCVPISNHLYFYWYRQILGQKVEFLVSFYNNEISEKSEIFDDQFSVERPDGSNFTLKIRSTKLEDSAMYFCASSDGGQGGHKQYFGPGTRLTVT.

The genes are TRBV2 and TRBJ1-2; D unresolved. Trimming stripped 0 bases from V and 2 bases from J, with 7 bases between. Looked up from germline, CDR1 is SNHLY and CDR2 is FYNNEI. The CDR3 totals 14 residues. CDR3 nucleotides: TGTGCCAGCAGTGAAGCTAGGAGAAACTATGGCTACACCTTC. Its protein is CASSEARRNYGYTF. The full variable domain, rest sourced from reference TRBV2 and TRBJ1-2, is EPEVTQTPSHQVTQMGQEVILRCVPISNHLYFYWYRQILGQKVEFLVSFYNNEISEKSEIFDDQFSVERPDGSNFTLKIRSTKLEDSAMYFCASSEARRNYGYTFGSGTRLTVV.

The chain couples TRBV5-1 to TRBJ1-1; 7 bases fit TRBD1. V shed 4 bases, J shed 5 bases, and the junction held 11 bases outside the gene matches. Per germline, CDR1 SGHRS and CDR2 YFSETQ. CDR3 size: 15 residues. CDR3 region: CASSQHQGGRTEAFF. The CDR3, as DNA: TGCGCCAGCAGCCAACATCAGGGGGGTAGGACTGAAGCTTTCTTT. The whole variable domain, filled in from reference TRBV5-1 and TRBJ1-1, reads KAGVTQTPRYLIKTRGQQVTLSCSPISGHRSVSWYQQTPGQGLQFLFEYFSETQRNKGNFPGRFSGRQFSNSRSEMNVSTLELGDSALYLCASSQHQGGRTEAFFGQGTRLTVV.

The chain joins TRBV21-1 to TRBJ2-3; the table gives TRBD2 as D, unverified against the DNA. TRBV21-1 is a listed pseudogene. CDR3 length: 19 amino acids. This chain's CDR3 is CASSGPYLAGVIRTDTQYF. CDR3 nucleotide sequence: TGTGCCAGCAGCGGTCCGTATCTAGCGGGAGTAATAAGAACAGATACGCAGTATTTT.

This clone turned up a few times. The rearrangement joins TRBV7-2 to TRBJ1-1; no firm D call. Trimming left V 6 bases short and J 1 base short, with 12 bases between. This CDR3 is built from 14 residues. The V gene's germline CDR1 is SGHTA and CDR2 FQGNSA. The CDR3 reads CASSQNTGNTEAFF. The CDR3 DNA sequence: TGTGCCAGCAGTCAAAATACGGGGAACACTGAAGCTTTCTTT.

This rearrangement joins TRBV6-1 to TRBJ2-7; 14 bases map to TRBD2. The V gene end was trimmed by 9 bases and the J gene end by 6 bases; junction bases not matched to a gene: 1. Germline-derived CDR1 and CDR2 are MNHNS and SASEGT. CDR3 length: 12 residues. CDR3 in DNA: TGTGCCAGTGGGACTAGCGGGAGCGAGCAGTACTTC. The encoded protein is CASGTSGSEQYF.

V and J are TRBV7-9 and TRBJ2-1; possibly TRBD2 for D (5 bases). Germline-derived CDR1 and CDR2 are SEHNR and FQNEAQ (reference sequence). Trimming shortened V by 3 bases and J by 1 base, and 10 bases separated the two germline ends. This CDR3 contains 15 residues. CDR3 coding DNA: TGTGCCAGCAGCTTCCGGGATCAATCCTACAATGAGCAGTTCTTC. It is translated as CASSFRDQSYNEQFF.

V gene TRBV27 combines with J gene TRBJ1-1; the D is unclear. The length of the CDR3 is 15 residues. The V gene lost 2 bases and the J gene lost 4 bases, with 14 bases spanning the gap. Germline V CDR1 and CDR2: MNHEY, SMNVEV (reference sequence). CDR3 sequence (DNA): TGTGCCAGCAGTTTAACCGACCCTCGAGGCACTGAAGCTTTCTTT. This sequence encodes CASSLTDPRGTEAFF.

In DNA, the CDR3 is TGTGCCAGCAGCCTGACCCTAGGCGGGACAGGGGGTGTCGAGCAGTACTTC. Translation: CASSLTLGGTGGVEQYF. The V call is TRBV4-2, the J call TRBJ2-5, with TRBD1 matching over 11 bases. The J call may be wrong; the DNA end is better matched by TRBJ2-7. The CDR3 consists of 17 residues. CDR1 is LGHNA and CDR2 is YNFKEQ in the germline V gene.

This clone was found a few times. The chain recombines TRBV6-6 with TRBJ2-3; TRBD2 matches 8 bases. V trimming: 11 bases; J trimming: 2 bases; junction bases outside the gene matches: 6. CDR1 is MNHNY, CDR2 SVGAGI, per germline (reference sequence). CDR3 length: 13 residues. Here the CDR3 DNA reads TGTGCCTCCAGAGCGGGAGCCACAGATACGCAGTATTTT. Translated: CASRAGATDTQYF.

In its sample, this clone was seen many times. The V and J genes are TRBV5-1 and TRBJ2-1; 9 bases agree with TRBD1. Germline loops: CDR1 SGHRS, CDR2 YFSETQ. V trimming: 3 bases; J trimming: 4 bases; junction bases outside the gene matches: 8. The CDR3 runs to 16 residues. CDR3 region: CASSWTGTGIYNEQFF. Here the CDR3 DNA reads TGCGCCAGCAGCTGGACCGGGACAGGGATTTACAATGAGCAGTTCTTC.

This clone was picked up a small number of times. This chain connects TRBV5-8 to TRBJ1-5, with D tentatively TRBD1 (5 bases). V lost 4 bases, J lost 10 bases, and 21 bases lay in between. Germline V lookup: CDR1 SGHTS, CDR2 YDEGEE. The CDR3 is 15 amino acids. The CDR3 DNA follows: TGTGCCAGCAGCGGTGGCGGGGGGTCCGGAAGACCCCAGCATTTT. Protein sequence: CASSGGGGSGRPQHF.

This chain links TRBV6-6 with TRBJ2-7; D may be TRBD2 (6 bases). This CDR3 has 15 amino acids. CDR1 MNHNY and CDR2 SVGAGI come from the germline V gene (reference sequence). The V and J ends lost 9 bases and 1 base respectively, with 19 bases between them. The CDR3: CASTPDGGISYEQYF. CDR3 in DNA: TGTGCCAGTACCCCTGACGGAGGGATTTCCTACGAGCAGTACTTC.

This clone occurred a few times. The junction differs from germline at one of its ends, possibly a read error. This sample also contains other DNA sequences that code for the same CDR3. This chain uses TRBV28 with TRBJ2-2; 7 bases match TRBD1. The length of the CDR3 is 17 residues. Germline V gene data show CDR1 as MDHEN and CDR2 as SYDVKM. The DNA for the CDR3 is TGTGCCAGCAGGATTGCCCCGAGACAGTCGAACACAGGGGAGCTGTTTTTC. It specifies CASRIAPRQSNTGELFF.